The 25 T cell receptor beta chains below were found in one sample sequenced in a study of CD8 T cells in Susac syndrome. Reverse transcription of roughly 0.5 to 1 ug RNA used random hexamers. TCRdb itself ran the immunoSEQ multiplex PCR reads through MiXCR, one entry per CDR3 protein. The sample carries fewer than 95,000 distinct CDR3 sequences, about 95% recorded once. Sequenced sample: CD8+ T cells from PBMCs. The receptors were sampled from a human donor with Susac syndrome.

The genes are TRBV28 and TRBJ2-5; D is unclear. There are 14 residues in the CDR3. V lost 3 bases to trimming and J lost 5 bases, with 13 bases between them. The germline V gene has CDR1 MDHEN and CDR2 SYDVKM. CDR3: CASSLERVWETQYF. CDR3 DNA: TGTGCCAGCAGTTTGGAAAGGGTATGGGAGACCCAGTACTTC.

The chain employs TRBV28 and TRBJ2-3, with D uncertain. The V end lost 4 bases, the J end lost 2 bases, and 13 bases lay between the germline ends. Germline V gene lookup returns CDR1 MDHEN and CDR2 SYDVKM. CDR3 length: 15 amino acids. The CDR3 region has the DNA TGTGCCAGCAGTTCCCCTCGCACGAACACAGATACGCAGTATTTT. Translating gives CASSSPRTNTDTQYF.

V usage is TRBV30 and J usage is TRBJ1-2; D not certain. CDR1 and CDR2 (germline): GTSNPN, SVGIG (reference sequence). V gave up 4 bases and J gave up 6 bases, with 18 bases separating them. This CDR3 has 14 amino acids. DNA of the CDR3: TGTGCCTGGACCACACCCCCGGGAGCCCATGGCTACACCTTC. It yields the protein CAWTTPPGAHGYTF.

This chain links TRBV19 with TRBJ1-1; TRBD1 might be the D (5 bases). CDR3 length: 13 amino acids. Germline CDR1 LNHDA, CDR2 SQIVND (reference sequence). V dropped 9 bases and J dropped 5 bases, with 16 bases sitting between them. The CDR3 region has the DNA TGTGCCAGCCTCCCGGGGGGGGTGACTGAAGCTTTCTTT. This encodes CASLPGGVTEAFF.

This chain's CDR3 is CAWNRGDNSPLHF. The CDR3, as DNA: TGTGCCTGGAACAGGGGGGATAATTCACCCCTCCACTTT. V is TRBV30 and J is TRBJ1-6; the match to TRBD1 covers 8 bases. V lost 4 bases and J lost 5; bases outside the gene matches: 1. The CDR3 runs to 13 residues. Germline-derived CDR1 and CDR2 are GTSNPN and SVGIG (reference sequence).

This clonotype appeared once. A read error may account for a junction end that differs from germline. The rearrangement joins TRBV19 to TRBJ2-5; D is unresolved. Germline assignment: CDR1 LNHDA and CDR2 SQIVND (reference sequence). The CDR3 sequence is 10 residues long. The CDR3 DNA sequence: TGTGCCAGTAGTGTAGAGACCCAGTACTTC. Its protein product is CASSVETQYF.

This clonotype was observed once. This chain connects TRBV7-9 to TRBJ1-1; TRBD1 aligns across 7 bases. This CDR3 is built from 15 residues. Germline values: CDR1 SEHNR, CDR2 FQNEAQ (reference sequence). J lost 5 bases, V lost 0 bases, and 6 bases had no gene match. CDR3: CASSLAGQEETEAFF. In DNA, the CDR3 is TGTGCCAGCAGCTTAGCAGGACAGGAGGAAACTGAAGCTTTCTTT. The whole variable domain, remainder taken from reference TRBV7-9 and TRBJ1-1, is DTGVSQNPRHKITKRGQNVTFRCDPISEHNRLYWYRQTLGQGPEFLTYFQNEAQLEKSRLLSDRFSAERPKGSFSTLEIQRTEQGDSAMYLCASSLAGQEETEAFFGQGTRLTVV.

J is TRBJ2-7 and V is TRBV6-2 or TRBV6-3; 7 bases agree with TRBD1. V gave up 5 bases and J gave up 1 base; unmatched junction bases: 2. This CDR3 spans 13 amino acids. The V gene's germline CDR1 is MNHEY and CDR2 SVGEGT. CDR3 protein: CASSRQGSYEQYF. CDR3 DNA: TGTGCCAGCAGTCGACAGGGTTCCTACGAGCAGTACTTC.

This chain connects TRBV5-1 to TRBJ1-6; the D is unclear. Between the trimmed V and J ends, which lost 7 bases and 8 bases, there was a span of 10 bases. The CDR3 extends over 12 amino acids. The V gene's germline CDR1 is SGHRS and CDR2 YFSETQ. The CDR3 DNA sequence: TGCGCCAGCCGCCTTGCGGATTCACCCCTCCACTTT. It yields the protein CASRLADSPLHF.

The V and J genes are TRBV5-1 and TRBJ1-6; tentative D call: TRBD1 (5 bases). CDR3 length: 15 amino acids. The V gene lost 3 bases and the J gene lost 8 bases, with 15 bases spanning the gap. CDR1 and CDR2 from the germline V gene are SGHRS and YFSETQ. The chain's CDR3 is CASSSWTLSDSPLHF. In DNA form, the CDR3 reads TGCGCCAGCAGCTCGTGGACACTTTCGGATTCACCCCTCCACTTT.

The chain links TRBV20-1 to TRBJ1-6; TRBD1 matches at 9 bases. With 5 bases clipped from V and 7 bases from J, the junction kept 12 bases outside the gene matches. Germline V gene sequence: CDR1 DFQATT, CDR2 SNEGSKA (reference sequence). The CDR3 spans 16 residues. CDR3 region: CSASHSFDRGNSPLHF. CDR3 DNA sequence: TGCAGTGCTTCCCACTCCTTTGACAGGGGGAATTCACCCCTCCACTTT.

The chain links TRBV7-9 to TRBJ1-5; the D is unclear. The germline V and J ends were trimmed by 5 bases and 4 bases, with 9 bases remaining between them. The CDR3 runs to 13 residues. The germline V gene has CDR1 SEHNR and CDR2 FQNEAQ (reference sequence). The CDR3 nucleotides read TGTGCCAGCAGCCCGGACGGGAATCAGCCCCAGCATTTT. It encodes CASSPDGNQPQHF. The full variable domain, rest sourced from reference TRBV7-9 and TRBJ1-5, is DTGVSQNPRHKITKRGQNVTFRCDPISEHNRLYWYRQTLGQGPEFLTYFQNEAQLEKSRLLSDRFSAERPKGSFSTLEIQRTEQGDSAMYLCASSPDGNQPQHFGDGTRLSIL.

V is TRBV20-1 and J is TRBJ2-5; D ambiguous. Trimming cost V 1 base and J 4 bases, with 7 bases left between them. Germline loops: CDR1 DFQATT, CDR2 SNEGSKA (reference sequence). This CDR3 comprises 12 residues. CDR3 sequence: CSARGAAETQYF. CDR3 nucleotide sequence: TGCAGTGCTAGAGGGGCGGCAGAGACCCAGTACTTC.

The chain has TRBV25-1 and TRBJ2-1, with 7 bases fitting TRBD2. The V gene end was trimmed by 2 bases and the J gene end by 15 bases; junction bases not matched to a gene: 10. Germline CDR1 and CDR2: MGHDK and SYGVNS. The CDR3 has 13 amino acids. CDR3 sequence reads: CASSEHTPGEGFF. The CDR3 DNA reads TGTGCCAGCAGTGAACACACCCCGGGGGAGGGGTTCTTC.

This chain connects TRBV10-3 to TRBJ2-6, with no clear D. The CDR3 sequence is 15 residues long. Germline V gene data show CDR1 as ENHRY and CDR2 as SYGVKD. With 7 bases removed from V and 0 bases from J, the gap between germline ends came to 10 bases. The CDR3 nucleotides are TGTGCCATCACCCCCGGCACCTCTGGGGCCAACGTCCTGACTTTC. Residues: CAITPGTSGANVLTF.

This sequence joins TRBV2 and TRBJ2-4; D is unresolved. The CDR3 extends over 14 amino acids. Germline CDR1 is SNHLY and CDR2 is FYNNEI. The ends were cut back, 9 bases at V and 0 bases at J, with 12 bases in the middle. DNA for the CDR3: TGTGCCAGTACGGATTTCCTAGCCAAAAACATTCAGTACTTC. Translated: CASTDFLAKNIQYF.

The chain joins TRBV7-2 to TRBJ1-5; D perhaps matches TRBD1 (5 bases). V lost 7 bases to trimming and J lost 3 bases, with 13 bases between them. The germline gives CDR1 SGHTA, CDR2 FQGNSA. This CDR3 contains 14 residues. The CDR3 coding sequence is TGTGCCAGCACTAGCGACAGTGCCAATCAGCCCCAGCATTTT. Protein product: CASTSDSANQPQHF.

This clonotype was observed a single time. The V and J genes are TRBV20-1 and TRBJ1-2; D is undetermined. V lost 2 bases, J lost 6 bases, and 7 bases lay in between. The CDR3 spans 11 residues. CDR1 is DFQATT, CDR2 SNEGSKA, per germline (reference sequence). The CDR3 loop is CSARSGDGYTF. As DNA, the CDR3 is TGCAGTGCTAGATCCGGGGATGGCTACACCTTC.

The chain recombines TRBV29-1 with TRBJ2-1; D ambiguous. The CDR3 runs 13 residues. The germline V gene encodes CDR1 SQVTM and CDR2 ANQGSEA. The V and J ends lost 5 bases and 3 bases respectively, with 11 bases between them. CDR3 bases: TGCAGCGTTAAGGTCGTGGACTACAATGAGCAGTTCTTC. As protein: CSVKVVDYNEQFF.

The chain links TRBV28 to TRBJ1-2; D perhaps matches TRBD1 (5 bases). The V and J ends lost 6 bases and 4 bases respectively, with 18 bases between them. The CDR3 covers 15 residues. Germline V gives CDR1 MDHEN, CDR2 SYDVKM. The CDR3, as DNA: TGTGCCAGCAGCGTCGGAGGGGTGACCGGCTATGGCTACACCTTC. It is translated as CASSVGGVTGYGYTF.

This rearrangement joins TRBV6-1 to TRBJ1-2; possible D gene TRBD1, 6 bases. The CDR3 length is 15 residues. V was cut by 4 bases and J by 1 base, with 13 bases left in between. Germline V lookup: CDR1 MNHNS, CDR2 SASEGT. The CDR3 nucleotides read TGTGCCAGCAGTGGGACAGATCTGAATAACTATGGCTACACCTTC. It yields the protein CASSGTDLNNYGYTF.

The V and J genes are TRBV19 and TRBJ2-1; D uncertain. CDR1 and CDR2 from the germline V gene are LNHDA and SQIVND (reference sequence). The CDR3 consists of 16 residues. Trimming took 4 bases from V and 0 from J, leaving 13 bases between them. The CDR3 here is CASSTNSPSSYNEQFF. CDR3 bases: TGTGCCAGTAGTACAAACAGTCCGAGCTCCTACAATGAGCAGTTCTTC.

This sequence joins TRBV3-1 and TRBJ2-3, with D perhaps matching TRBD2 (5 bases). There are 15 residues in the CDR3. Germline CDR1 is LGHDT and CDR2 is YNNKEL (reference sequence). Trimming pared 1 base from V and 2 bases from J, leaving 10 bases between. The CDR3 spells CASSQGGVSTDTQYF. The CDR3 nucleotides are TGTGCCAGCAGCCAAGGGGGAGTCTCCACAGATACGCAGTATTTT.

The DNA of the CDR3 is TGTGCCAGCAGCTTAGAACAGGGCCCTTGGTATGAGCAGTTCTTC. Amino acids: CASSLEQGPWYEQFF. The chain couples TRBV7-2 to TRBJ2-1, with D possibly TRBD1 on 6 matching bases. V lost 1 base, J lost 8 bases, and 15 bases lay in between. The CDR3 runs 15 residues. Germline values: CDR1 SGHTA, CDR2 FQGNSA.

CDR3 DNA sequence: TGTGCCAGCAGTACCCGGTTGACAGAGAGCACAGATACGCAGTATTTT. Translation gives CASSTRLTESTDTQYF. The V and J genes are TRBV2 and TRBJ2-3, with D perhaps matching TRBD1 (5 bases). The germline V and J ends were trimmed by 5 bases and 0 bases, with 15 bases remaining between them. Germline V gene lookup returns CDR1 SNHLY and CDR2 FYNNEI. This CDR3 region has 16 residues.